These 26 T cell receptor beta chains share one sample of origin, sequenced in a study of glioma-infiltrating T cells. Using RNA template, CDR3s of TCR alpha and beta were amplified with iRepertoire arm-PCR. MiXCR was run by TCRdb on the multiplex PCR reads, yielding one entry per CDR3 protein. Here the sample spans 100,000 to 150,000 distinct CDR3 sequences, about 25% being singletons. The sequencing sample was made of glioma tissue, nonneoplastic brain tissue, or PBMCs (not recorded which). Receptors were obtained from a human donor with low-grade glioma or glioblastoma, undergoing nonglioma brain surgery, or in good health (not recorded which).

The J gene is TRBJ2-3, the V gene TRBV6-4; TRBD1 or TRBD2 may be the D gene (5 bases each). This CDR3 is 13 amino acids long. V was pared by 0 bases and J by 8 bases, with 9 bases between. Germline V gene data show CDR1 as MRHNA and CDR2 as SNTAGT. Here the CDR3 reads CASSDSIGGTQYF. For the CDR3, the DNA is TGTGCCAGCAGTGACTCGATTGGGGGTACGCAGTATTTT.

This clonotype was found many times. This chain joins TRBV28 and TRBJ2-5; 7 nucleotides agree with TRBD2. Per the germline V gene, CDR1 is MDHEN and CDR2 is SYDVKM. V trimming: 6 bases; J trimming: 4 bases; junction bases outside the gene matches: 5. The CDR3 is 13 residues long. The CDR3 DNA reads TGTGCCAGCAGCTTGACTAGCACAGAGACCCAGTACTTC. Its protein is CASSLTSTETQYF. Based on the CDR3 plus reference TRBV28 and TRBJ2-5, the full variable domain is DVKVTQSSRYLVKRTGEKVFLECVQDMDHENMFWYRQDPGLGLRLIYFSYDVKMKEKGDIPEGYSVSREKKERFSLILESASTNQTSMYLCASSLTSTETQYFGPGTRLLVL.

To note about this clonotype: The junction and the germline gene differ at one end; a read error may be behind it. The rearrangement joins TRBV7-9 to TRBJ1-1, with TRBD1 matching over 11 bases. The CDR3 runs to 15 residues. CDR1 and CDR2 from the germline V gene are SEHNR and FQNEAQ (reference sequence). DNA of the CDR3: TGTGCCGGCAGCCCAAGAGGGGGACAGGGGGGTGAAGCTTTCTTT. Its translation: CAGSPRGGQGGEAFF.

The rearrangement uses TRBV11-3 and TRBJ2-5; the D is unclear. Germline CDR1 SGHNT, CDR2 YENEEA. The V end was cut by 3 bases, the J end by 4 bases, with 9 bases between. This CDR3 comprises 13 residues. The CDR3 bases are TGTGCCAGCAGCTTCATAGGGCCAGAGACCCAGTACTTC. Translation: CASSFIGPETQYF.

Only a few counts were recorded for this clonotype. In nucleotides, the CDR3 is TGTGCCAGCCGGGACAGTCCCACAGATACGCAGTATTTT. Its protein product is CASRDSPTDTQYF. The chain uses TRBV28 and TRBJ2-3; the match to TRBD1 covers 7 bases. The CDR3 is 13 amino acids. The ends lost 8 bases at V and 2 bases at J; junction bases unmatched: 4. Germline CDR1 and CDR2: MDHEN and SYDVKM.

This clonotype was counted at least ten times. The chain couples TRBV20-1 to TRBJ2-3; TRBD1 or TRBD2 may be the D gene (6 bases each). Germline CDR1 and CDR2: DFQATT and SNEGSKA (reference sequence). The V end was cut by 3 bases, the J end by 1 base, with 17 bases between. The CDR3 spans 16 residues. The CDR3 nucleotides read TGCAGTGCTAGTGGGACTCTTACAGGGCGCACAGATACGCAGTATTTT. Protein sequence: CSASGTLTGRTDTQYF.

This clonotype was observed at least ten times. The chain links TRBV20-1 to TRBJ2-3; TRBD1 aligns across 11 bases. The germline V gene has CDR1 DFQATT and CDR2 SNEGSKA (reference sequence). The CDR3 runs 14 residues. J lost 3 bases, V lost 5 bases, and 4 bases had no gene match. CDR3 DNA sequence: TGCAGTGCTTTCCGGGACAGGGGGACAGATACGCAGTATTTT. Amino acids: CSAFRDRGTDTQYF.

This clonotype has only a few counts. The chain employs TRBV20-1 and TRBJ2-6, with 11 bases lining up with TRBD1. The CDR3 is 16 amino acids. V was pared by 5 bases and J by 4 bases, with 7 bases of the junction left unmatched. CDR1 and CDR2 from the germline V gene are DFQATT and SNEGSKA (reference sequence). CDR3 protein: CSAPRDRGTGANVLTF. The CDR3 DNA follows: TGCAGTGCTCCCCGGGACAGGGGGACCGGGGCCAACGTCCTGACTTTC.

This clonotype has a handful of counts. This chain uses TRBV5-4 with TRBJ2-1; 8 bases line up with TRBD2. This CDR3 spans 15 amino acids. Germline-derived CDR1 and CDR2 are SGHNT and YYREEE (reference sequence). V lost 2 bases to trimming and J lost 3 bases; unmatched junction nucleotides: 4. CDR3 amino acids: CASSFGGGFYNEQFF. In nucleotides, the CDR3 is TGTGCCAGCAGCTTTGGCGGGGGGTTCTACAATGAGCAGTTCTTC.

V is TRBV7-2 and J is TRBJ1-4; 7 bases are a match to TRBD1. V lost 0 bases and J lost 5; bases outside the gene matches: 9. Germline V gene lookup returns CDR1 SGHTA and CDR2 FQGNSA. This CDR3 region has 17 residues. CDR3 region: CASSLAATGVGNEKLFF. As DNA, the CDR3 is TGTGCCAGCAGCTTAGCCGCCACAGGGGTGGGAAATGAAAAACTGTTTTTT.

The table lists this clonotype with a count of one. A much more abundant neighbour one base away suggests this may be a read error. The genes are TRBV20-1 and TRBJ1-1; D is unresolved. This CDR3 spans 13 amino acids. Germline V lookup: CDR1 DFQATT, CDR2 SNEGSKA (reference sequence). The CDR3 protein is CSASSQLNTGAFF. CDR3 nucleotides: TGCAGTGCTAGTTCACAGCTTAACACTGGAGCTTTCTTT.

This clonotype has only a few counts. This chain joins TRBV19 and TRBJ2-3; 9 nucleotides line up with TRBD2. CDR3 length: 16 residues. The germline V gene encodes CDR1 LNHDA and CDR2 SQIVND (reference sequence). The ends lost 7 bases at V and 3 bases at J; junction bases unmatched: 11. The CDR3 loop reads CASTSVPGLATDTQYF. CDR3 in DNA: TGTGCCAGTACCTCCGTACCGGGACTAGCAACAGATACGCAGTATTTT. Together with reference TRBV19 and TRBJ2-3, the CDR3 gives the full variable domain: DGGITQSPKYLFRKEGQNVTLSCEQNLNHDAMYWYRQDPGQGLRLIYYSQIVNDFQKGDIAEGYSVSREKKESFPLTVTSAQKNPTAFYLCASTSVPGLATDTQYFGPGTRLTVL.

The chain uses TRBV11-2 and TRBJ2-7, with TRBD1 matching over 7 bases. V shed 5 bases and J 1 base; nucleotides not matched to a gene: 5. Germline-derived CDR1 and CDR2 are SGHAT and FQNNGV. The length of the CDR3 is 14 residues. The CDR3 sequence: CASSADRDSYEQYV. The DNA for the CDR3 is TGTGCCAGCAGCGCCGACAGGGATTCCTACGAGCAGTACGTC.

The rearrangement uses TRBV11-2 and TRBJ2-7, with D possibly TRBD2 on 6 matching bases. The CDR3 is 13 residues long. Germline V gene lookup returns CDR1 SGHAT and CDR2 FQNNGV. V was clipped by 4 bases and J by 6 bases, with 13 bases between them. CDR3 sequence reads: CASSSFGSREQYV. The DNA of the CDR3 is TGTGCCAGCAGCTCCTTCGGGAGTCGCGAGCAGTACGTC.

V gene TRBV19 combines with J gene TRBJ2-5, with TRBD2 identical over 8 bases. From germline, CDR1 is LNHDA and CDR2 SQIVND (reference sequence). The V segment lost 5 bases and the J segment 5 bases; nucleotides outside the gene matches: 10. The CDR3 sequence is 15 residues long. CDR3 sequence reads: CASSPRGGSYETQYF. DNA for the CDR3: TGTGCCAGTAGTCCCCGGGGGGGATCATACGAGACCCAGTACTTC. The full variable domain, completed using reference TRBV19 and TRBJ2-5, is DGGITQSPKYLFRKEGQNVTLSCEQNLNHDAMYWYRQDPGQGLRLIYYSQIVNDFQKGDIAEGYSVSREKKESFPLTVTSAQKNPTAFYLCASSPRGGSYETQYFGPGTRLLVL.

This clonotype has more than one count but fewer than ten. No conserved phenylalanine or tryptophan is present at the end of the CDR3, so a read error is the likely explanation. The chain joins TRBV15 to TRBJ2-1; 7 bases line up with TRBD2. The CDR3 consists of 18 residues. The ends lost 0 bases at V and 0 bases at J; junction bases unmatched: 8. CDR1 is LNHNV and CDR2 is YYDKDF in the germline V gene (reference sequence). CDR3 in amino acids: CATSRDLVAGSSYNEQFL. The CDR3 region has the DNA TGTGCCACCAGCAGAGATCTGGTAGCGGGTAGCTCCTACAATGAGCAGTTCCTC.

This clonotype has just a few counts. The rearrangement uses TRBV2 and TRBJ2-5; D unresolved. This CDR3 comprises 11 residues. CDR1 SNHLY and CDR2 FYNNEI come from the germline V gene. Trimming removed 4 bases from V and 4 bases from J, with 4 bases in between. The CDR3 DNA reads TGTGCCAGCAGTGCCCCAGAGACCCAGTACTTC. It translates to CASSAPETQYF.

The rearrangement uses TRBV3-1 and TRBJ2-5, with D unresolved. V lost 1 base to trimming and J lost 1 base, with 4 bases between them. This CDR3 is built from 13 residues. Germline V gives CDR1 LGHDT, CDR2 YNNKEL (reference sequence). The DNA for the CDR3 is TGTGCCAGCAGCCAAGGAACCCAAGAGACCCAGTACTTC. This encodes CASSQGTQETQYF.

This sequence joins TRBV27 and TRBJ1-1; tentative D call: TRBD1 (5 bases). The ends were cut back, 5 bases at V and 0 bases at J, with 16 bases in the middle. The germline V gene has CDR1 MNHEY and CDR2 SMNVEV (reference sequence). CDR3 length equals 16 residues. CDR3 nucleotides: TGTGCCAGCAGTCAAGCGGGGGGGAACATGAACACTGAAGCTTTCTTT. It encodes CASSQAGGNMNTEAFF.

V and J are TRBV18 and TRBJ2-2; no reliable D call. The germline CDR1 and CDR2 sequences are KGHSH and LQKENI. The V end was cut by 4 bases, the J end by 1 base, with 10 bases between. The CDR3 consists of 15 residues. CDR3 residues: CASSLRTRNTGELFF. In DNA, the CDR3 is TGTGCCAGCTCACTCAGGACCCGGAACACCGGGGAGCTGTTTTTT.

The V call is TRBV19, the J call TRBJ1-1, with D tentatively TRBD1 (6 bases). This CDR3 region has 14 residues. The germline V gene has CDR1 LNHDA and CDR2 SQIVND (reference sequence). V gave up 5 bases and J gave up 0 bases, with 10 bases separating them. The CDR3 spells CASSYGQMNTEAFF. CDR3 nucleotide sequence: TGTGCCAGTAGTTACGGACAGATGAACACTGAAGCTTTCTTT.

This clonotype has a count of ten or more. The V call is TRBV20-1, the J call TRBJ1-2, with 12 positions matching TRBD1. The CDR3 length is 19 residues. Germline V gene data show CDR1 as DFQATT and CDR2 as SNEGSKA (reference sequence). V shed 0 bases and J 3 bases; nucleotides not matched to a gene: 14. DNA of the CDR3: TGCAGTGCTAGAGATCGGTTGGGACAGGGGGCGATGGAGGACTATGGCTACACCTTC. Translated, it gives CSARDRLGQGAMEDYGYTF.

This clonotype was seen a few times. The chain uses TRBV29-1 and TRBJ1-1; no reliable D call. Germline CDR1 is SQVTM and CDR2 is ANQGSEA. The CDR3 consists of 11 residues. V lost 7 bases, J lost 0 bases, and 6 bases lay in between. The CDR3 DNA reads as TGCAGCGCCAAGCTGAACACTGAAGCTTTCTTT. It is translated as CSAKLNTEAFF.

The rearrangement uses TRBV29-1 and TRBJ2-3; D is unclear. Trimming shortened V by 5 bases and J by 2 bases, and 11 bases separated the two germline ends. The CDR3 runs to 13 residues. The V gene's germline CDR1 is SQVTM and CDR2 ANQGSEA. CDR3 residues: CSVCYQFTDTQYF. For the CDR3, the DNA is TGCAGCGTTTGTTACCAGTTCACAGATACGCAGTATTTT.

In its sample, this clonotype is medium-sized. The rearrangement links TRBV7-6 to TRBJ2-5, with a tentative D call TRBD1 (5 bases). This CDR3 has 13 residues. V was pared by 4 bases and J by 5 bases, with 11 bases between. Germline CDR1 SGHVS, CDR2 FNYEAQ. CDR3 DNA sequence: TGTGCCAGCAGCTCAACAAAGGGGGAGACCCAGTACTTC. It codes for CASSSTKGETQYF.

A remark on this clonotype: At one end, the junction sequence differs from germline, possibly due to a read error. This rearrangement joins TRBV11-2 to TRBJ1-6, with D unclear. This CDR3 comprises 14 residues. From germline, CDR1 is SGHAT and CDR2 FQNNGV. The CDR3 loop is CATSSETFNSPLHF. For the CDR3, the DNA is TGTGCCACCAGCTCTGAGACCTTTAATTCACCCCTCCACTTT.